This TCR beta chain was observed in a study of identical twins. CDR3 length: 16 residues. Germline CDR1 and CDR2: DFQATT and SNEGSKA (reference sequence). V lost 0 bases, J lost 3 bases, and 18 bases lay in between. TCRdb passed the 5' RACE reads through MiXCR, listing each CDR3 protein once. The repertoire holds 250,000 or so distinct CDR3 sequences, with approximately 7.9% as singletons. Everyone who gave samples was a healthy Caucasian. Study-wide results and limits: Beta out-of-frame sequences displayed a weaker excess of sharing between twins.

This clonotype was recorded a few times. Its antigen is still unknown. The same sample was also studied in work on yellow fever vaccine responses in identical twins.

This chain joins TRBV20-1 and TRBJ2-7; the D gene is possibly TRBD2 (5 bases). Sequencing input: CD8+ T cells sorted from blood. The sequence was collected from a woman younger than 35 in good health. DNA of the CDR3: TGCAGTGCTAGAGATCAGGAGACACGTGGACTCTACGAGCAGTACTTC. It yields the protein CSARDQETRGLYEQYF.